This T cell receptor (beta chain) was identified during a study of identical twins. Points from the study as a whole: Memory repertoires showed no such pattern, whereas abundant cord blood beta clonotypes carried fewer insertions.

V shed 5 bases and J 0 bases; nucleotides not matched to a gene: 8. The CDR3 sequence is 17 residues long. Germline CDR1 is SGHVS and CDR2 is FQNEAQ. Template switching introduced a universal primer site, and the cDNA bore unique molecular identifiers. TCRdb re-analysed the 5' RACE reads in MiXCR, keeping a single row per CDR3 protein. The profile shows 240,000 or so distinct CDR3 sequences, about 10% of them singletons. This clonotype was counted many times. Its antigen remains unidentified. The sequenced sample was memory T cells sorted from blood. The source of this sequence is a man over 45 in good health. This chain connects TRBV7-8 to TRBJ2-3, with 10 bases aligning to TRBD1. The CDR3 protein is CASSLLRTGGSTDTQYF. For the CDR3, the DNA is TGTGCCAGCAGCCTCCTTCGGACAGGGGGGAGCACAGATACGCAGTATTTT.